The T cell receptor beta chain under discussion was sequenced for a study of T cells expressing NK-cell markers. Study summary: From sorted CD3+CD56+NKG2C+, CD3+CD56+NKG2C- and CD3+CD56-NKG2C+ T cells came the TCR beta repertoires.

The CDR3 has 13 residues. Per germline, CDR1 SQVTM and CDR2 ANQGSEA. TCRdb reanalyzed the 5' RACE reads, giving one entry per CDR3 protein sequence and no DNA. The data show about 260,000 distinct CDR3 sequences, and the top ten clones hold 0.39%. This receptor was taken from a man between 18 and 35 years old in good health. J is TRBJ2-5 and V is TRBV29-1; TCRdb's assignment of TRBD1 cannot be checked, as there is no DNA. What was sequenced was blood T cells: a sorted CD56 or NKG2C T cell subset, CD4+ or CD8+ T cells, or bulk PBMC T cells (not recorded which). The chain's CDR3 is CSSQGAVRETQYF.